This T cell receptor beta chain was recorded in a study of T cell responses to AZD1222 COVID-19 vaccine. Repertoires were generated with immunoSEQ multiplex PCR, while TCRdb's copy carries only in-frame clones and drops some. Here the sample spans roughly 78,000 clones, around four fifths being singletons. To note about this clone: No antigen is known for it.

This CDR3 is built from 15 residues. The study's findings and limits: The study sampled repertoires only after the peak T cell response. Clonal diversity was possibly underestimated, and white British individuals and females predominated among donors.

The rearrangement links TRBV12-1 to TRBJ2-1; the table's D call, TRBD2, has no DNA check behind it. TRBV12-1 is flagged as a pseudogene. The receptor's source is an adult in good health. The sample consisted of peripheral blood, taken on day 0 of AZD1222 vaccination. The CDR3 region is CASSPLAGLYNEQFF. In DNA, the CDR3 is TGTGCCAGCAGCCCCTTAGCGGGTTTATACAATGAGCAGTTCTTC.